These 10 T cell receptor beta chains were sequenced from one sample in a study of blood T cell repertoires in COVID-19. TCRdb's table, derived via immunoSEQ multiplex PCR, lists solely in-frame clones and lacks some. Of more than 70,000 clones listed, roughly 80% are singletons. The sequencing input was peripheral blood. All receptors derive from a woman aged 80 or over with active or convalescent COVID-19.

The genes are TRBV15 and TRBJ1-3; D gene ambiguous. CDR3 length: 16 residues. Germline values: CDR1 LNHNV, CDR2 YYDKDF (reference sequence). V was shortened by 0 bases and J by 4 bases, with 13 bases between the two germline ends. The CDR3 coding sequence is TGTGCCACCAGCAGAGAGGCAGGATCGTGGGGAAACACCATATATTTT. Protein: CATSREAGSWGNTIYF.

This chain joins TRBV19 and TRBJ1-5, with 8 nucleotides matching TRBD1. The CDR3 length is 16 residues. Germline-derived CDR1 and CDR2 are LNHDA and SQIVND (reference sequence). The V gene end was trimmed by 6 bases and the J gene end by 0 bases; junction bases not matched to a gene: 7. The CDR3 nucleotides are TGTGCCAGTAGACGACCAGGGGGCGATAGCAATCAGCCCCAGCATTTT. Its translation: CASRRPGGDSNQPQHF.

Here the CDR3 reads CASNRVGQGAMNEQFF. CDR3 coding DNA: TGTGCCAGCAATAGGGTGGGACAGGGGGCGATGAATGAGCAGTTCTTC. The V and J genes are TRBV28 and TRBJ2-1, with TRBD1 identical over 12 bases. The CDR3 extends over 16 amino acids. V shed 7 bases, J shed 7 bases, and the junction held 11 bases outside the gene matches. CDR1 is MDHEN and CDR2 is SYDVKM in the germline V gene.

The count of this clone is one. The V call is TRBV7-9, the J call TRBJ1-2, with 7 positions matching TRBD1. From germline, CDR1 is SEHNR and CDR2 FQNEAQ (reference sequence). V trimming: 7 bases; J trimming: 2 bases; junction bases outside the gene matches: 4. This CDR3 region has 13 residues. The CDR3 spells CASTPGQNYGYTF. In nucleotides, the CDR3 is TGTGCCAGCACCCCGGGACAGAACTATGGCTACACCTTC. The full variable domain, its missing parts supplied by reference TRBV7-9 and TRBJ1-2, is DTGVSQNPRHKITKRGQNVTFRCDPISEHNRLYWYRQTLGQGPEFLTYFQNEAQLEKSRLLSDRFSAERPKGSFSTLEIQRTEQGDSAMYLCASTPGQNYGYTFGSGTRLTVV.

The J gene is TRBJ2-7, the V gene TRBV5-1; 7 bases align to TRBD1. CDR1 and CDR2 (germline): SGHRS, YFSETQ. This CDR3 contains 16 residues. Unmatched junction bases numbered 12, after V lost 4 bases and J lost 2 bases. The CDR3 sequence: CASSLIGAGGAYEQYF. The DNA for the CDR3 is TGCGCCAGCAGCCTAATTGGGGCAGGGGGAGCCTACGAGCAGTACTTC.

V and J are TRBV19 and TRBJ1-2; possible D gene TRBD1, 6 bases. There are 12 residues in the CDR3. The germline V and J ends were trimmed by 4 bases and 8 bases, with 11 bases remaining between them. The germline V gene encodes CDR1 LNHDA and CDR2 SQIVND (reference sequence). CDR3 in amino acids: CASSTGVTGYTF. The DNA for the CDR3 is TGTGCCAGTAGTACAGGGGTGACGGGCTACACCTTC. Full variable domain (rest looked up from reference TRBV19 and TRBJ1-2): DGGITQSPKYLFRKEGQNVTLSCEQNLNHDAMYWYRQDPGQGLRLIYYSQIVNDFQKGDIAEGYSVSREKKESFPLTVTSAQKNPTAFYLCASSTGVTGYTFGSGTRLTVV.

The chain carries TRBV27 and TRBJ2-4; weak D call: TRBD1 (8 bases). V dropped 2 bases and J dropped 3 bases, with 11 bases sitting between them. This CDR3 has 15 amino acids. The germline CDR1 and CDR2 sequences are MNHEY and SMNVEV (reference sequence). The DNA of the CDR3 is TGTGCCAGCAGTTTAAGCGGGACAGGCAAAAACATTCAGTACTTC. Translated, it gives CASSLSGTGKNIQYF.

About this clone: Germline is not matched at one junction end, which may reflect a read error. This sequence joins TRBV2 and TRBJ2-7; a possible D gene is TRBD1 (5 bases). Germline CDR1 is SNHLY and CDR2 is FYNNEI. This CDR3 has 13 residues. CDR3 sequence: CASSAVQVGGRDF. The CDR3 nucleotides are TGTGCCAGCAGTGCGGTACAGGTAGGCGGTCGGGACTTC.

V is TRBV12-3 or TRBV12-4 and J is TRBJ2-3; D gene unclear. The V end was cut by 4 bases, the J end by 6 bases, with 8 bases between. The CDR3 contains 12 residues. The CDR3 loop reads CASSSPGDTQYF. The DNA of the CDR3 is TGTGCCAGCAGTTCGCCCGGGGATACGCAGTATTTT.

V and J are TRBV28 and TRBJ1-4, with TRBD1 matching 9 bases. This CDR3 is built from 15 residues. The germline V gene has CDR1 MDHEN and CDR2 SYDVKM. The V segment lost 3 bases and the J segment 5 bases; nucleotides outside the gene matches: 4. The DNA for the CDR3 is TGTGCCAGCAGTTTCCCCGGGACAGGGAATGAAAAACTGTTTTTT. Residues: CASSFPGTGNEKLFF.